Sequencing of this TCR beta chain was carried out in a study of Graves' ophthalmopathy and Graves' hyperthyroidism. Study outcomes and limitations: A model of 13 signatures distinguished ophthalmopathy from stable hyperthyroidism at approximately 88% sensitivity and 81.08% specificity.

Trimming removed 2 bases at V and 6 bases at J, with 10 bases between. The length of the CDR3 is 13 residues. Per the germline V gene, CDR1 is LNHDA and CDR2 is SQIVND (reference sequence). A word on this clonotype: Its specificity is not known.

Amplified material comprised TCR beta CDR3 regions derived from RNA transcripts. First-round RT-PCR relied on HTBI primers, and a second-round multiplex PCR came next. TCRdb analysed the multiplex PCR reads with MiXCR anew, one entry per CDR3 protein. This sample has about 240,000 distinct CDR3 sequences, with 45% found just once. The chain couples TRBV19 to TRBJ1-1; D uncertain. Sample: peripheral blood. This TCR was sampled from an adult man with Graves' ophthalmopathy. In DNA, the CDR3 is TGTGCCAGTAGTATAAGGGCTGGGGCTGAAGCTTTCTTT. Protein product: CASSIRAGAEAFF.